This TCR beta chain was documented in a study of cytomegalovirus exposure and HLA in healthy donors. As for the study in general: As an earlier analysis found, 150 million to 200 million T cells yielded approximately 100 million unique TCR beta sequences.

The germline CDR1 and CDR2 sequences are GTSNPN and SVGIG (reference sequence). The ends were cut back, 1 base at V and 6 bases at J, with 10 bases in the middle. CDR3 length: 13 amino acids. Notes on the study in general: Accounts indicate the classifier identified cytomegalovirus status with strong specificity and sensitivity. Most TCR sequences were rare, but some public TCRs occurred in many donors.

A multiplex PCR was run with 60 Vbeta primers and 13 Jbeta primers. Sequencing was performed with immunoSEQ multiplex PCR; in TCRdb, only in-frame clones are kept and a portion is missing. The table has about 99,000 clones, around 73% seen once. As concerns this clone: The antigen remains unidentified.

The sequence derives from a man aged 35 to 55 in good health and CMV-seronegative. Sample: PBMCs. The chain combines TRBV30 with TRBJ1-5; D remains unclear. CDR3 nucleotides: TGTGCCTGGAGTGCTCAACTCGGTCAGCCCCAGCATTTT. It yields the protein CAWSAQLGQPQHF.